Shown below are 9 T cell receptor beta chains from a single sample sequenced in a study of beta chain features in type 1 diabetes. The study reverse transcribed the entire isolated RNA, so it sequenced expressed TCRB transcripts. Profiled with immunoSEQ multiplex PCR; TCRdb holds only in-frame clones, not every one. The sample carries hundreds of thousands of clones, around 30% recorded once. Material for sequencing was naive CD4+ T cells from blood. All receptors come from a man aged 18 to 29 in good health.

The V call is TRBV18, the J call TRBJ2-3; 9 bases map to TRBD1. The junction had 7 bases not matched to a gene; V was cut back by 4 bases and J by 5 bases. From germline, CDR1 is KGHSH and CDR2 LQKENI. The CDR3 spans 15 residues. CDR3 in amino acids: CASSLIGQGQDTQYF. In DNA, the CDR3 is TGTGCCAGCTCACTCATCGGACAGGGGCAAGATACGCAGTATTTT.

This clone was picked up a small number of times. The rearrangement links TRBV13 to TRBJ1-2; TRBD1 might be the D (6 bases). This CDR3 is 12 amino acids long. The ends were cut back, 3 bases at V and 7 bases at J, with 9 bases in the middle. Looked up from germline, CDR1 is PRHDT and CDR2 is FYEKMQ (reference sequence). CDR3 protein: CASSFYRVGYTF. In nucleotides, the CDR3 is TGTGCCAGCAGCTTTTACAGGGTTGGCTACACCTTC.

A few counts support this clone. The V call is TRBV29-1, the J call TRBJ2-7; 9 nucleotides align to TRBD2. Trimming removed 4 bases from V and 10 bases from J; junction bases left unmatched: 5. CDR1 is SQVTM and CDR2 is ANQGSEA in the germline V gene. The CDR3 has 11 amino acids. CDR3 coding DNA: TGCAGCGTTGGACTAGCGGATAGACAGTACTTC. It codes for CSVGLADRQYF.

The chain couples TRBV14 to TRBJ2-3, with 12 bases matching TRBD2. Germline assignment: CDR1 SGHDN and CDR2 FVKESK. Losses at the gene ends were 4 bases for V and 3 bases for J; bases not matched to a gene: 5. This CDR3 contains 16 residues. CDR3 DNA: TGTGCCAGCAGCCCCCTGACTAGCGGGAGAACAGATACGCAGTATTTT. Translation gives CASSPLTSGRTDTQYF.

This clone came up a few times. The chain combines TRBV30 with TRBJ2-5; TRBD2 matches 10 bases. Germline CDR1 and CDR2: GTSNPN and SVGIG (reference sequence). V trimming: 6 bases; J trimming: 2 bases; junction bases outside the gene matches: 6. The CDR3 consists of 14 residues. The CDR3 DNA reads TGTGCCTGCCGTAGCGGGAGGACTCAAGAGACCCAGTACTTC. Its protein is CACRSGRTQETQYF.

The chain recombines TRBV11-1 with TRBJ2-3, with a tentative D call TRBD2 (6 bases). The germline CDR1 and CDR2 sequences are SGHAT and FQDESV (reference sequence). The CDR3 loop spans 14 amino acids. The V end was cut by 7 bases, the J end by 2 bases, with 13 bases between. In nucleotides, the CDR3 is TGTGCCAGCACCAGAGGGAGGATCACAGATACGCAGTATTTT. Translating it yields CASTRGRITDTQYF.

Only a few counts were recorded for this clone. V and J are TRBV10-3 and TRBJ2-7; 7 bases map to TRBD1. Per germline, CDR1 ENHRY and CDR2 SYGVKD. This CDR3 contains 13 residues. The J segment lost 1 base and the V segment lost 8 bases, leaving 5 bases of the junction unmatched. The DNA for the CDR3 is TGTGCCATCCTGGACAGGCAATCCTACGAGCAGTACTTC. Translating gives CAILDRQSYEQYF.

This chain connects TRBV30 to TRBJ1-2; D is undetermined. CDR3 length: 15 residues. Germline values: CDR1 GTSNPN, CDR2 SVGIG (reference sequence). Trimming removed 0 bases from V and 3 bases from J, with 14 bases in between. CDR3 sequence reads: CAWSVRLEGDYGYTF. The DNA for the CDR3 is TGTGCCTGGAGTGTACGCCTTGAGGGCGACTATGGCTACACCTTC.

The J gene is TRBJ2-1, the V gene TRBV27; 8 bases are shared with TRBD2. After removal of 5 bases from V and 9 bases from J, the junction contained 12 bases not matched to a gene. The germline gives CDR1 MNHEY, CDR2 SMNVEV (reference sequence). The CDR3 length is 15 residues. The CDR3 sequence is CASSLGTRPSAEQFF. CDR3 in DNA: TGTGCCAGCAGTCTCGGGACTAGACCGAGCGCTGAGCAGTTCTTC.